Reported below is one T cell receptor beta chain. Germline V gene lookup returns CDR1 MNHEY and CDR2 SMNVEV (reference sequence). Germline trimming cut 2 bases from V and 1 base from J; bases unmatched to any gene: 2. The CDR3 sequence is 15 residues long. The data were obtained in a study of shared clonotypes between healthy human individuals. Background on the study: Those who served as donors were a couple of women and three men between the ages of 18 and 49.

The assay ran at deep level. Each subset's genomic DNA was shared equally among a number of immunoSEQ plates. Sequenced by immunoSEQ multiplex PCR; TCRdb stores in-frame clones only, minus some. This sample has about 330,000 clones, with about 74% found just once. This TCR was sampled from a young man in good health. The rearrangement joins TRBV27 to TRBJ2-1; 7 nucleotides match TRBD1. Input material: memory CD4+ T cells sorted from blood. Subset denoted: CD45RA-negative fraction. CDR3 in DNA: TGTGCCAGCAGTTTAAAGGGACAGTCCTACAATGAGCAGTTCTTC. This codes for CASSLKGQSYNEQFF.